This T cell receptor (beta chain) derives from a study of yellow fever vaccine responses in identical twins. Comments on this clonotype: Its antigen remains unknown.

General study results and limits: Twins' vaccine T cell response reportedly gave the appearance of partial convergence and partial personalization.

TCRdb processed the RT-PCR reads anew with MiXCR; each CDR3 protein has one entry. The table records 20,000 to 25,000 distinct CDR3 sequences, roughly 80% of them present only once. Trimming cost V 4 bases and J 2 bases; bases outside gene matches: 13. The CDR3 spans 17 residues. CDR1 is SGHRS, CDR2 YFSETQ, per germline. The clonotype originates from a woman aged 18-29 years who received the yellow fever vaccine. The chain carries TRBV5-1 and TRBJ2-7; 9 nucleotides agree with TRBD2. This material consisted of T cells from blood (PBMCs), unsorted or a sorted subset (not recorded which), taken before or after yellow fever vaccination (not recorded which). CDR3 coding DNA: TGCGCCAGCAGCCTCAGGGTAGCGGGAGAAGGGACCTACGAGCAGTACTTC. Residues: CASSLRVAGEGTYEQYF.